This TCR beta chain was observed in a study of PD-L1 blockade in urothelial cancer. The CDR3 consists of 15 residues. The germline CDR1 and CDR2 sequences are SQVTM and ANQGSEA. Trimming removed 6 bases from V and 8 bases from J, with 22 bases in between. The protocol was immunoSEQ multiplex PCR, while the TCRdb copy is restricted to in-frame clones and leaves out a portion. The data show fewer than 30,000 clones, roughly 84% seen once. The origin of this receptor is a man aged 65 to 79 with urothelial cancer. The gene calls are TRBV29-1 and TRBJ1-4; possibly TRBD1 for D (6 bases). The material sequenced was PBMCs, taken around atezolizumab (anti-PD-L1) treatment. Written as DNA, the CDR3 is TGCAGCGTCAGAACGACGGGGGGGCCAAGGGAAAAACTGTTTTTT. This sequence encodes CSVRTTGGPREKLFF.